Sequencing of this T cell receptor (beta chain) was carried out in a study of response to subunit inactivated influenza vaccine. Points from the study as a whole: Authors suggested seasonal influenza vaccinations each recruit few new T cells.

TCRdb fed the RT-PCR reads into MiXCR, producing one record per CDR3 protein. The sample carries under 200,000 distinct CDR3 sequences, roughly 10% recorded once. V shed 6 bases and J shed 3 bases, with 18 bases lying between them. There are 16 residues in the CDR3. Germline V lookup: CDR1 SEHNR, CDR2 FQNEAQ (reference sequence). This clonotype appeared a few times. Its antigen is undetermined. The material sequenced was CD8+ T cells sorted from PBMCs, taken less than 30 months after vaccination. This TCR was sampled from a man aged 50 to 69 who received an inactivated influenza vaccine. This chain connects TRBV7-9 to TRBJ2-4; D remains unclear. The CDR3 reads CASSPGPYLDKNIQYF. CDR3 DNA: TGTGCCAGCAGTCCCGGACCCTATTTGGACAAAAACATTCAGTACTTC.